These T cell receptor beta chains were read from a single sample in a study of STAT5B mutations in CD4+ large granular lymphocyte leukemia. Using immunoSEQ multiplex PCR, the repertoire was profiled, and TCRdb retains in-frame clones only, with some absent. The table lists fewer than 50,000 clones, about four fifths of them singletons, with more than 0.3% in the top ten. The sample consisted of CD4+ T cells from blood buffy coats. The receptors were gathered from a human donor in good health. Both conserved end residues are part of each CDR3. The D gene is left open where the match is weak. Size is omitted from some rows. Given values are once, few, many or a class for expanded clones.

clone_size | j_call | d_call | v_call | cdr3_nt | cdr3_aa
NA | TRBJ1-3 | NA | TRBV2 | TGTGCCAGTGGGGGGGGTCGAAACACCATATATTTT | CASGGGRNTIYF
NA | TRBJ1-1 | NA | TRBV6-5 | TGTGCCAGCAGTCCCAACGAGAACACTGAAGCTTTCTTT | CASSPNENTEAFF
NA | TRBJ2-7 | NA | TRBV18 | TGTGCCAGCTCGTCTCGAATTGGGGCCTCCTCCTACGAGCAGTACTTC | CASSSRIGASSYEQYF
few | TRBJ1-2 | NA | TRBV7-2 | TGTGCCAGCAGCTCCCTAGGAGGGCTGAACTATGGCTACACCTTC | CASSSLGGLNYGYTF
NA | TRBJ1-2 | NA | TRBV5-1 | TGCGCCAGCAGCCCGGAGGGGACCTCCCTTTATGGCTACACCTTC | CASSPEGTSLYGYTF
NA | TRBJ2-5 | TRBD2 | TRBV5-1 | TGCGCCAGCAGCGATGGGACTAGCGGACAAGAGACCCAGTACTTC | CASSDGTSGQETQYF
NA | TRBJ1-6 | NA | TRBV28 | TGTGCCAGCAGAGCCGGGACATCTAACTCACCCCTCCACTTT | CASRAGTSNSPLHF
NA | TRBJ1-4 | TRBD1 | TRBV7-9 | TGTGCCAGCAGCCCGGACAGGGGATCCGAAAAACTGTTTTTT | CASSPDRGSEKLFF
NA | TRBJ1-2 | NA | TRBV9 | TGTGCCAGCAGCGGCCCAGGGGACTATGGCTACACCTTC | CASSGPGDYGYTF
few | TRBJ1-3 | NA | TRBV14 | TGTGCCAGCCGTGAGACAGGTCGATCTGGAAACACCATATATTTT | CASRETGRSGNTIYF
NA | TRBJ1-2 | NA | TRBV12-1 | TGTGCCAGCAGCTTTGACGGTGATAAGCATTTTGGCAACTATGGCTACACCTTC | CASSFDGDKHFGNYGYTF
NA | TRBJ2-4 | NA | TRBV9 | TGTGCCAGCAGCGTAGGGACGGATCTAGCCAAAAACATTCAGTACTTC | CASSVGTDLAKNIQYF
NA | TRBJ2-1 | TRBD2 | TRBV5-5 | TGTGCCAGCAGCTGGGAGGGACTAGCGGGGGGTGAGCAGTTCTTC | CASSWEGLAGGEQFF
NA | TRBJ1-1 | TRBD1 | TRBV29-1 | TGCAGCGTCGGGACAGTGGTTCGCACTGAAGCTTTCTTT | CSVGTVVRTEAFF
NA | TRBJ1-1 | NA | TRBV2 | TGTGCCAGCAGCTACGGGACACTTAACACTGAAGCTTTCTTT | CASSYGTLNTEAFF
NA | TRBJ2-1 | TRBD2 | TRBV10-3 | TGTGCCATCAGTGAGTCAGGCCTAGCGGAAATTCAGTACAATGAGCAGTTCTTC | CAISESGLAEIQYNEQFF